A single sample is the source of the 7 T cell receptor beta chains below, sequenced in a study of T cell repertoires in cytomegalovirus infection (dated by TCRdb to the late 2010s). The sample was run on an Illumina HiSeq 1500. TCRdb trimmed the raw reads at Q25, called clones with MiXCR and kept productive beta chains. Rows matching on CDR3 protein sequence are summarized as one entry with the most common DNA and genes. The sample yields hundreds of thousands of distinct CDR3 sequences; about a tenth were counted once. The ten largest clones capture about 2.3% of the sample. Sequencing was done on a sample of PBMCs. The source of these receptors is a human donor in good health (CMV status not recorded). Some clones in this sample may be carry-over from other donors' samples.

This clonotype was picked up many times. The chain employs TRBV7-2 and TRBJ1-2; no definite D call. The V gene's germline CDR1 is SGHTA and CDR2 FQGNSA. V gave up 0 bases and J gave up 0 bases, with 5 bases separating them. The CDR3 sequence is 14 residues long. This chain's CDR3 is CASSLAHSNYGYTF. Written as DNA, the CDR3 is TGTGCCAGCAGCTTAGCACACTCTAACTATGGCTACACCTTC.

This clonotype was recorded at least ten times. The CDR3 protein is CASSPRQGLVEKLFF. DNA for the CDR3: TGTGCCAGCAGCCCCCGTCAGGGACTCGTAGAAAAACTGTTTTTT. The chain joins TRBV7-2 to TRBJ1-4; TRBD1 might be the D (5 bases). Germline V gene data show CDR1 as SGHTA and CDR2 as FQGNSA. The CDR3 runs to 15 residues. Between the trimmed V and J ends, which lost 5 bases and 8 bases, there was a span of 18 bases.

This clonotype appeared a few times. The J gene is TRBJ2-3, the V gene TRBV9; no definite D call. V was clipped by 4 bases and J by 2 bases, with 8 bases between them. The CDR3 covers 13 residues. Germline assignment: CDR1 SGDLS and CDR2 YYNGEE. DNA of the CDR3: TGTGCCAGCAGCACCCAAGTCACAGATACGCAGTATTTT. This translates into CASSTQVTDTQYF.

This clonotype showed up just a few times. The chain recombines TRBV6-2 or TRBV6-3 with TRBJ2-1; D uncertain. Trimming pared 7 bases from V and 5 bases from J, leaving 18 bases between. From germline, CDR1 is MNHEY and CDR2 SVGEGT. The CDR3 covers 15 residues. In DNA form, the CDR3 reads TGTGCCAGCACCCACTCGGTAAGGGCGGACAATGAGCAGTTCTTC. This gives the protein CASTHSVRADNEQFF.

This clonotype was picked up many times. This sequence joins TRBV28 and TRBJ1-4; D perhaps matches TRBD1 (5 bases). The CDR3 is made up of 13 amino acids. In germline, CDR1 is MDHEN, CDR2 SYDVKM. V lost 5 bases, J lost 5 bases, and 9 bases lay in between. CDR3 region: CASSGTRNEKLFF. The CDR3 nucleotides are TGTGCCAGCAGTGGGACGAGGAATGAAAAACTGTTTTTT.

The V gene is TRBV20-1, the J gene TRBJ2-2; possible D gene TRBD2, 6 bases. Germline CDR1 and CDR2: DFQATT and SNEGSKA (reference sequence). CDR3 length: 17 amino acids. The CDR3 reads CNARDGAGGANTGELFF. The CDR3 coding sequence is TGCAATGCAAGGGATGGGGCCGGGGGTGCGAACACCGGGGAGCTGTTTTTT.

Regarding this clonotype: Mismatch with germline at one junction end may stem from a read error. The chain employs TRBV7-8 and TRBJ1-6, with TRBD1 identical over 7 bases. Germline lookup yields CDR1 SGHVS and CDR2 FQNEAQ. The CDR3 is 18 residues long. The CDR3 coding sequence is TGTGCCAGCGGCTTAGAGAAACAGGGCAGGGGGTATAATTCACCCCTCCACTTT. Translating gives CASGLEKQGRGYNSPLHF.